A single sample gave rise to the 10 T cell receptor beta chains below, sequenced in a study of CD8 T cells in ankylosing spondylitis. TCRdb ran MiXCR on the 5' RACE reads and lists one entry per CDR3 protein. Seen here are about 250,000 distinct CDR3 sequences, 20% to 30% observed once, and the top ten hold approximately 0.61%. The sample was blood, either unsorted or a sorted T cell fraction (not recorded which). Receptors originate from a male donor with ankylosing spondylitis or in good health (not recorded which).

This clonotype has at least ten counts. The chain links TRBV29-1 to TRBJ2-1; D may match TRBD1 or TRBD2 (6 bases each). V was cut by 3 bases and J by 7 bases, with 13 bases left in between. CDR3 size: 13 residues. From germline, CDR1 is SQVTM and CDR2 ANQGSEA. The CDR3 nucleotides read TGCAGCGTTGATCCGGGGGCCAAGAATGAGCAGTTCTTC. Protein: CSVDPGAKNEQFF.

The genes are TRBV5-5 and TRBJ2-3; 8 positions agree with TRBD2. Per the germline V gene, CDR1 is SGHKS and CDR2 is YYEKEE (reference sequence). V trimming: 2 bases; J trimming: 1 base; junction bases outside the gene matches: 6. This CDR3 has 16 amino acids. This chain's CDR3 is CASSFGSGGGTDTQYF. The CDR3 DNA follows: TGTGCCAGCAGCTTCGGGAGCGGGGGAGGCACAGATACGCAGTATTTT.

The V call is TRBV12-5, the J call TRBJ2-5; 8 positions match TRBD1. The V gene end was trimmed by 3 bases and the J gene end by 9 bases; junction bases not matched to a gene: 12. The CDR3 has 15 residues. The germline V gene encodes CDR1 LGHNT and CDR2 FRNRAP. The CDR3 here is CASGLGTGLKVAQYF. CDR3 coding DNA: TGTGCTAGTGGTTTAGGGACAGGCCTCAAGGTGGCCCAGTACTTC.

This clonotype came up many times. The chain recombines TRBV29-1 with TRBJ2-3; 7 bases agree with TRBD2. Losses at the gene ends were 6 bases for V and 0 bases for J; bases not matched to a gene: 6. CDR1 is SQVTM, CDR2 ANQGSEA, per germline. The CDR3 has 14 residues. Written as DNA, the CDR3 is TGCAGCGTGGTGGCACTAGCGAGCACAGATACGCAGTATTTT. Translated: CSVVALASTDTQYF.

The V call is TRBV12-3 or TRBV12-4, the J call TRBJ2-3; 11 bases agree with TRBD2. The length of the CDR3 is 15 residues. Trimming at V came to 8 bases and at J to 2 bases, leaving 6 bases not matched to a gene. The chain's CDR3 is CASYSGGAITDTQYF. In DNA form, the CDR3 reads TGTGCCAGCTATAGCGGGGGGGCTATCACAGATACGCAGTATTTT.

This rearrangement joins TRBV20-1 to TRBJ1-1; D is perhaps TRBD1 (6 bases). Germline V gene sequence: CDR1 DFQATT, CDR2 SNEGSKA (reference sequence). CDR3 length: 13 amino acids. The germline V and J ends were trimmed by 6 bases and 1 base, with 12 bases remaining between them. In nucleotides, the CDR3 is TGCAGTGCCCGGGTGGGACAGAACACTGAAGCTTTCTTT. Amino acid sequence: CSARVGQNTEAFF.

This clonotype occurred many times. CDR3 in amino acids: CASSFMGANTEAFF. For the CDR3, the DNA is TGTGCCAGCAGCTTTATGGGGGCGAACACTGAAGCTTTCTTT. The chain links TRBV5-5 to TRBJ1-1; D is possibly TRBD1 (6 bases). The length of the CDR3 is 14 residues. Looked up from germline, CDR1 is SGHKS and CDR2 is YYEKEE (reference sequence). V was pared by 2 bases and J by 1 base, with 9 bases between. The variable domain in full, completed from reference TRBV5-5 and TRBJ1-1, reads DAGVTQSPTHLIKTRGQQVTLRCSPISGHKSVSWYQQVLGQGPQFIFQYYEKEERGRGNFPDRFSARQFPNYSSELNVNALLLGDSALYLCASSFMGANTEAFFGQGTRLTVV.

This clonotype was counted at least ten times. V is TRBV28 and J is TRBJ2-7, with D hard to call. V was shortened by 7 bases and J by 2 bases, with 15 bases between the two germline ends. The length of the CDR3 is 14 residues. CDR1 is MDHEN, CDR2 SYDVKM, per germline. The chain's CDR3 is CASTPYQDPYEQYF. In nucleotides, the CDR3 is TGTGCCAGCACCCCGTACCAGGACCCCTACGAGCAGTACTTC.

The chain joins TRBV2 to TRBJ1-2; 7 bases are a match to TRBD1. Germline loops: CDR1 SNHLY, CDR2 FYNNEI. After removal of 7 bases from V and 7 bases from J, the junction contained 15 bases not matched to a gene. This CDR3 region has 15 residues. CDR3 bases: TGTGCCAGCACTTCCTACGGGACAGCTAGGGGTGGCTACACCTTC. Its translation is CASTSYGTARGGYTF.

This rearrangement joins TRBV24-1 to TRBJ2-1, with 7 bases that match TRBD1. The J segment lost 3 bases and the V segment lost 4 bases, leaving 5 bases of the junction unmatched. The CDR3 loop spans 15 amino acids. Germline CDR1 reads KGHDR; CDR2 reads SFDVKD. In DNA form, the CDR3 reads TGTGCCACCAGTGACACTGGACAGGACTACAATGAGCAGTTCTTC. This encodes CATSDTGQDYNEQFF.